The 21 T cell receptor beta chains below were found in one sample sequenced in a study of T cells after posttransplantation cyclophosphamide. Generated by immunoSEQ multiplex PCR, the TCRdb table keeps only in-frame clones and is missing some. This repertoire lists about 39,000 clones without singletons; 4.5% sits in the top ten. Specimen: PBMCs. The receptor source for this set is a woman aged 50 to 65 in good health and a related stem cell transplant donor.

The table lists this clone with many counts. The chain recombines TRBV7-9 with TRBJ2-2; a possible D gene is TRBD1 (6 bases). Trimming left V 5 bases short and J 0 bases short, with 10 bases between. Germline CDR1 SEHNR, CDR2 FQNEAQ (reference sequence). The CDR3 extends over 15 amino acids. The DNA for the CDR3 is TGTGCCAGCAGCGAGGACAGTCCGAACACCGGGGAGCTGTTTTTT. Its protein product is CASSEDSPNTGELFF.

At least ten counts were recorded for this clone. The rearrangement uses TRBV4-3 and TRBJ2-4; maybe TRBD1 (5 bases). The CDR3 runs to 17 residues. In germline, CDR1 is LGHNA, CDR2 YSLEER. Trimming stripped 0 bases from V and 2 bases from J, with 14 bases between. This CDR3 is CASSQDGAGNSKNIQYF. The DNA for the CDR3 is TGCGCCAGCAGCCAAGATGGGGCAGGGAATTCCAAAAACATTCAGTACTTC.

This clone was counted ten times or more. In nucleotides, the CDR3 is TGTGCCAGCAGTACGAACGCCCGCCGGGGGATCGGGGGGGCGTTGTACAATGAGCAGTTCTTC. Translating gives CASSTNARRGIGGALYNEQFF. The chain employs TRBV2 and TRBJ2-1; 8 bases map to TRBD2. Germline lookup yields CDR1 SNHLY and CDR2 FYNNEI. The junction had 25 bases not matched to a gene; V was cut back by 5 bases and J by 4 bases. The CDR3 has 21 amino acids.

The rearrangement uses TRBV18 and TRBJ2-1; 14 bases are a match to TRBD2. The CDR3 loop spans 16 amino acids. Germline-derived CDR1 and CDR2 are KGHSH and LQKENI. The V gene end was trimmed by 8 bases and the J gene end by 7 bases; junction bases not matched to a gene: 10. For the CDR3, the DNA is TGTGCCAGCCTGGGGACTAGCGGGGGCGTAGAGAATGAGCAGTTCTTC. This gives the protein CASLGTSGGVENEQFF.

This chain joins TRBV7-2 and TRBJ2-5, with 9 nucleotides matching TRBD1. CDR3 length: 14 residues. Germline trimming cut 6 bases from V and 5 bases from J; bases unmatched to any gene: 7. Germline-derived CDR1 and CDR2 are SGHTA and FQGNSA. The CDR3 here is CASSLQGASETQYF. DNA for the CDR3: TGTGCCAGCAGTCTACAGGGGGCGTCGGAGACCCAGTACTTC. The variable domain in full, completed from reference TRBV7-2 and TRBJ2-5, reads GAGVSQSPSNKVTEKGKDVELRCDPISGHTALYWYRQSLGQGLEFLIYFQGNSAPDKSGLPSDRFSAERTGGSVSTLTIQRTQQEDSAVYLCASSLQGASETQYFGPGTRLLVL.

This clone was detected ten times or more. The V call is TRBV5-4, the J call TRBJ2-4; D is uncertain. CDR1 is SGHNT, CDR2 YYREEE, per germline (reference sequence). V dropped 0 bases and J dropped 0 bases, with 7 bases sitting between them. The CDR3 extends over 15 amino acids. The CDR3 region has the DNA TGTGCCAGCAGCTTGGGAGGCGGAGCCAAAAACATTCAGTACTTC. Its translation is CASSLGGGAKNIQYF.

This clone was detected many times. CDR3 in DNA: TGTGCCAGCAGACCACAGGGTTCCGGAGATACGCAGTATTTT. It encodes CASRPQGSGDTQYF. The chain couples TRBV27 to TRBJ2-3; possible D gene TRBD1, 6 bases. CDR3 length: 14 amino acids. With 6 bases removed from V and 5 bases from J, the gap between germline ends came to 15 bases. Germline CDR1 and CDR2: MNHEY and SMNVEV (reference sequence).

This clone was recorded many times. This chain connects TRBV6-1 to TRBJ2-7, with TRBD1 matching 9 bases. V shed 6 bases, J shed 3 bases, and the junction held 6 bases outside the gene matches. Germline values: CDR1 MNHNS, CDR2 SASEGT. The CDR3 extends over 14 amino acids. CDR3 in amino acids: CASSPGTGIYEQYF. For the CDR3, the DNA is TGTGCCAGCAGCCCTGGGACAGGGATCTACGAGCAGTACTTC.

This clone came up many times. The chain joins TRBV6-6 to TRBJ1-6, with TRBD1 matching over 9 bases. The CDR3 has 14 residues. The trim removed 5 bases at V and 10 bases at J, leaving 6 bases unmatched. Germline V gene lookup returns CDR1 MNHNY and CDR2 SVGAGI (reference sequence). CDR3 loop: CASSTGQGRSPLHF. DNA of the CDR3: TGTGCCAGCAGTACCGGACAGGGGAGGTCACCCCTCCACTTT.

In its sample, this clone was seen many times. V usage is TRBV2 and J usage is TRBJ1-1; D not certain. Germline CDR1 is SNHLY and CDR2 is FYNNEI. V lost 5 bases to trimming and J lost 1 base, with 17 bases between them. The CDR3 contains 16 residues. CDR3 residues: CASSPGLMRANTEAFF. CDR3 in DNA: TGTGCCAGCAGTCCCGGACTTATGCGTGCGAACACTGAAGCTTTCTTT.

Ten or more counts support this clone. J is TRBJ2-7 and V is TRBV7-2; 9 bases line up with TRBD2. The germline V gene encodes CDR1 SGHTA and CDR2 FQGNSA. Unmatched junction bases numbered 3, after V lost 1 base and J lost 2 bases. This CDR3 is built from 15 residues. CDR3 nucleotides: TGTGCCAGCAGCTTAGGGGCTAGCGGGACCTACGAGCAGTACTTC. Residues: CASSLGASGTYEQYF. Complete variable domain (other parts from reference TRBV7-2 and TRBJ2-7): GAGVSQSPSNKVTEKGKDVELRCDPISGHTALYWYRQSLGQGLEFLIYFQGNSAPDKSGLPSDRFSAERTGGSVSTLTIQRTQQEDSAVYLCASSLGASGTYEQYFGPGTRLTVT.

This clone showed up many times. This sequence joins TRBV10-1 and TRBJ1-2, with TRBD1 matching over 7 bases. The V and J ends lost 5 bases and 3 bases, in that order; junction bases with no gene match: 6. This CDR3 has 14 amino acids. Looked up from germline, CDR1 is WNHNN and CDR2 is SYGVQD (reference sequence). CDR3 DNA sequence: TGCGCCAGCAGTCATCCCGGGACAGACTATGGCTACACCTTC. The encoded protein is CASSHPGTDYGYTF.

V gene TRBV28 combines with J gene TRBJ2-5; TRBD2 is a possible D gene (6 bases). This CDR3 region has 15 residues. Trimming removed 5 bases at V and 4 bases at J, with 17 bases between. The germline CDR1 and CDR2 sequences are MDHEN and SYDVKM. CDR3 loop: CASSPPYGGAETQYF. The CDR3, as DNA: TGTGCCAGCAGTCCCCCCTATGGCGGGGCAGAGACCCAGTACTTC.

This clone was seen many times. V and J are TRBV6-5 and TRBJ1-4, with D perhaps matching TRBD1 (5 bases). CDR3 length equals 13 residues. Per germline, CDR1 MNHEY and CDR2 SVGAGI. Between the trimmed V and J ends, which lost 7 bases and 5 bases, there was a span of 11 bases. CDR3 region: CASTTGVNEKLFF. The CDR3 DNA is TGTGCCAGCACGACGGGGGTAAATGAAAAACTGTTTTTT.

This clone has at least ten counts. The V gene is TRBV5-4, the J gene TRBJ1-3, with 8 bases fitting TRBD1. This CDR3 has 14 residues. Germline V gene lookup returns CDR1 SGHNT and CDR2 YYREEE (reference sequence). V was pared by 4 bases and J by 3 bases, with 3 bases of the junction left unmatched. CDR3 residues: CASSATGGGNTIYF. The CDR3 DNA sequence: TGTGCCAGCAGCGCCACAGGGGGTGGAAACACCATATATTTT.

This clone has ten or more counts. The rearrangement joins TRBV5-4 to TRBJ2-1; no clear D gene. This CDR3 has 14 residues. V was pared by 0 bases and J by 2 bases, with 6 bases between. Looked up from germline, CDR1 is SGHNT and CDR2 is YYREEE (reference sequence). CDR3 in DNA: TGTGCCAGCAGCTTGGAGAGGACCTACAATGAGCAGTTCTTC. Encoded protein: CASSLERTYNEQFF.

This clone was detected many times. Different DNA sequences within this sample yield the same CDR3. The rearrangement links TRBV10-2 to TRBJ2-5, with D perhaps TRBD2 (5 bases). The CDR3 is 13 amino acids. Trimming took off 7 bases at V and 3 bases at J, with 12 bases between the two ends. The germline CDR1 and CDR2 sequences are WSHSY and SAAADI. The CDR3 reads CASTGLGEETQYF. The DNA for the CDR3 is TGCGCCAGCACGGGGTTGGGTGAAGAGACCCAGTACTTC.

In its sample, this clone was seen many times. The CDR3 loop reads CASSVEAGDGYTF. DNA of the CDR3: TGTGCCAGCAGCGTAGAGGCAGGGGATGGCTACACCTTC. The chain couples TRBV9 to TRBJ1-2; possibly TRBD1 for D (6 bases). Germline V gene lookup returns CDR1 SGDLS and CDR2 YYNGEE. V lost 0 bases and J 6 bases, leaving 9 bases between the germline ends. The CDR3 sequence is 13 residues long.

Only a few counts were recorded for this clone. The chain joins TRBV27 to TRBJ2-7, with D perhaps matching TRBD1 (6 bases). The V gene's germline CDR1 is MNHEY and CDR2 SMNVEV (reference sequence). The CDR3 spans 13 residues. V lost 6 bases and J lost 3, with 12 bases in between. CDR3 sequence: CASSRQARYEQYF. CDR3 DNA sequence: TGTGCCAGCAGCCGACAGGCACGCTACGAGCAGTACTTC.

This clone was picked up many times. The J gene is TRBJ2-7, the V gene TRBV21-1; the tabulated D call, TRBD1, remains unverified against the DNA. TRBV21-1 is marked as a pseudogene. The CDR3 has 17 amino acids. The DNA of the CDR3 is TGTGCCAGCAGCAGACGAACCGGGACAGTAGACTCCTACGAGCAGTACTTC. Its protein is CASSRRTGTVDSYEQYF.

This clone was counted many times. The chain employs TRBV10-1 and TRBJ1-4; 7 nucleotides match TRBD1. Germline CDR1 WNHNN, CDR2 SYGVQD (reference sequence). The CDR3 consists of 15 residues. V was clipped by 7 bases and J by 8 bases; unmatched bases: 13. The CDR3 nucleotides are TGCGCCAGCATTATTTCAGGGGGTTTTCAGGAAAAACTGTTTTTT. Protein sequence: CASIISGGFQEKLFF.